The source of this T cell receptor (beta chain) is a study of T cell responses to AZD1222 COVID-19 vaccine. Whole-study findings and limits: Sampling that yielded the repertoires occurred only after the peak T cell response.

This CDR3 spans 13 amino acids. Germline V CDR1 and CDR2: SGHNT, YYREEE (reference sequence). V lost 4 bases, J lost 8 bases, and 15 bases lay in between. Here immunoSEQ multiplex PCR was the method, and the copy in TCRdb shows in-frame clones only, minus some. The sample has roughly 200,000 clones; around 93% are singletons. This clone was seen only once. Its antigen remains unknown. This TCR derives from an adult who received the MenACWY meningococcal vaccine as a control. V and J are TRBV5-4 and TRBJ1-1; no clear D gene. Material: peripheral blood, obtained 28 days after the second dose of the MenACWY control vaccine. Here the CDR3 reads CASSPKGPSEAFF. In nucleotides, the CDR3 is TGTGCCAGCAGCCCGAAAGGACCGTCCGAAGCTTTCTTT.